The 11 T cell receptor beta chains below all came from one sample that was sequenced in a study of regulatory T cells in long-lasting Graves disease. Building the TCR beta libraries relied on iRepertoire HTBI primers, and CDR3 regions underwent Arm-PCR. TCRdb called the multiplex PCR reads again in MiXCR, with one record for every CDR3 protein. Among a few hundred thousand distinct CDR3 sequences listed, around a fifth were seen once. Sample time point: persistent/refractory GD, antithyroid drugs over 5 years with positive TRAb. PBMC-derived RNA was used for the TCR library. The material sequenced was peripheral blood mononuclear cells (PBMCs), taken when the disease was refractory, from a patient treated with antithyroid drugs. All receptors derive from a female donor with Graves disease.

This clonotype was observed a handful of times. The V gene is TRBV20-1, the J gene TRBJ2-7; D ambiguous. Trimming left V 3 bases short and J 0 bases short, with 18 bases between. In germline, CDR1 is DFQATT, CDR2 SNEGSKA (reference sequence). The CDR3 is 16 residues long. The CDR3 protein is CSARTPPGYSSYEQYF. CDR3 sequence (DNA): TGCAGTGCTAGGACCCCCCCGGGCTATAGCTCCTACGAGCAGTACTTC.

This clonotype was seen many times. The V gene is TRBV3-1, the J gene TRBJ2-5, with 8 bases lining up with TRBD1. Germline V gene data show CDR1 as LGHDT and CDR2 as YNNKEL (reference sequence). The CDR3 sequence is 14 residues long. V dropped 4 bases and J dropped 9; count of bases not matched to a gene: 10. The CDR3 nucleotides are TGTGCCAGCAGCCTCCAGGGGGCCCACCTTGCCCAGTACTTC. Translated: CASSLQGAHLAQYF.

This clonotype was recorded many times. This chain uses TRBV2 with TRBJ1-2; no reliable D call. The CDR3 length is 11 residues. CDR1 and CDR2 from the germline V gene are SNHLY and FYNNEI. The ends were cut back, 5 bases at V and 8 bases at J, with 9 bases in the middle. DNA of the CDR3: TGTGCCAGCAGTTACCCCGGGGGCTACACCTTC. This codes for CASSYPGGYTF.

The chain's CDR3 is CASSIEGYNEKLFF. The CDR3 nucleotides read TGTGCCAGTAGTATCGAAGGCTATAATGAAAAACTGTTTTTT. The chain has TRBV19 and TRBJ1-4, with D uncertain. The V and J ends lost 3 bases and 4 bases respectively, with 9 bases between them. Germline loops: CDR1 LNHDA, CDR2 SQIVND (reference sequence). The CDR3 extends over 14 amino acids. Full variable domain (rest looked up from reference TRBV19 and TRBJ1-4): DGGITQSPKYLFRKEGQNVTLSCEQNLNHDAMYWYRQDPGQGLRLIYYSQIVNDFQKGDIAEGYSVSREKKESFPLTVTSAQKNPTAFYLCASSIEGYNEKLFFGSGTQLSVL.

In its sample, this clonotype was seen many times. The rearrangement links TRBV2 to TRBJ2-7; D is possibly TRBD1 (6 bases). Trimming pared 6 bases from V and 0 bases from J, leaving 21 bases between. This CDR3 has 17 amino acids. Germline assignment: CDR1 SNHLY and CDR2 FYNNEI. The CDR3 bases are TGTGCCAGCAGCGATTATGATTGGACAGCAACCTCCTACGAGCAGTACTTC. Translated, it gives CASSDYDWTATSYEQYF. The entire variable domain, with the rest obtained from reference TRBV2 and TRBJ2-7, is as follows: EPEVTQTPSHQVTQMGQEVILRCVPISNHLYFYWYRQILGQKVEFLVSFYNNEISEKSEIFDDQFSVERPDGSNFTLKIRSTKLEDSAMYFCASSDYDWTATSYEQYFGPGTRLTVT.

The rearrangement links TRBV6-2 or TRBV6-3 to TRBJ1-6, with TRBD1 matching 7 bases. Germline CDR1 and CDR2: MNHEY and SVGEGT. Trimming took 2 bases from V and 5 from J; bases not matched to a gene: 3. The CDR3 is made up of 15 amino acids. CDR3 sequence (DNA): TGTGCCAGCAGTTACGGCGGGACAGATAATTCACCCCTCCACTTT. Amino acid sequence: CASSYGGTDNSPLHF.

This clonotype was recorded many times. The chain combines TRBV20-1 with TRBJ2-7, with 8 bases that match TRBD1. Germline V gives CDR1 DFQATT, CDR2 SNEGSKA (reference sequence). There are 14 residues in the CDR3. Unmatched junction bases numbered 6, after V lost 1 base and J lost 4 bases. CDR3: CSARVMTGVYEQYF. The CDR3 DNA follows: TGCAGTGCTAGAGTCATGACAGGGGTGTACGAGCAGTACTTC.

The chain links TRBV10-3 to TRBJ2-5; D is undetermined. Per germline, CDR1 ENHRY and CDR2 SYGVKD. The CDR3 has 13 residues. V lost 0 bases to trimming and J lost 5 bases, with 7 bases between them. The DNA for the CDR3 is TGTGCCATCAGTGAGTCGGGCAGGGAGACCCAGTACTTC. Protein sequence: CAISESGRETQYF.

The sample holds many counts of this clonotype. The V call is TRBV7-2, the J call TRBJ1-2; unclear D gene. Germline loops: CDR1 SGHTA, CDR2 FQGNSA. V was pared by 6 bases and J by 4 bases, with 15 bases between. This CDR3 region has 14 residues. The CDR3 region is CASSPMGETYGYTF. Here the CDR3 DNA reads TGTGCCAGCAGTCCCATGGGAGAGACCTATGGCTACACCTTC.

Many counts were recorded for this clonotype. The V call is TRBV2, the J call TRBJ2-5; D is ambiguous. The germline V gene encodes CDR1 SNHLY and CDR2 FYNNEI. This CDR3 has 15 amino acids. Trimming took off 6 bases at V and 4 bases at J, with 18 bases between the two ends. The CDR3 nucleotides are TGTGCCAGCAGCGCGACCACCGGTCAAGTAGAGACCCAGTACTTC. Translated: CASSATTGQVETQYF. Full variable domain (rest looked up from reference TRBV2 and TRBJ2-5): EPEVTQTPSHQVTQMGQEVILRCVPISNHLYFYWYRQILGQKVEFLVSFYNNEISEKSEIFDDQFSVERPDGSNFTLKIRSTKLEDSAMYFCASSATTGQVETQYFGPGTRLLVL.

The chain recombines TRBV3-1 with TRBJ1-1; weak D call: TRBD1 (6 bases). This CDR3 is 14 amino acids long. CDR1 and CDR2 from the germline V gene are LGHDT and YNNKEL (reference sequence). Trimming pared 7 bases from V and 4 bases from J, leaving 16 bases between. In DNA form, the CDR3 reads TGTGCCAGCACCCTCTCAGGGGAGGGCACTGAAGCTTTCTTT. Protein sequence: CASTLSGEGTEAFF.